This TCR beta chain was captured in a study of PD-L1 blockade in urothelial cancer. The protocol was immunoSEQ multiplex PCR, while the TCRdb copy is restricted to in-frame clones and leaves out a portion. The sample lists 130,000 or so clones; about 81% were seen once. This CDR3 comprises 14 residues. Germline V gene data show CDR1 as SGDLS and CDR2 as YYNGEE. Trimming took off 4 bases at V and 1 base at J, with 6 bases between the two ends. Stated time point: pretreatment peripheral blood. The material sequenced was PBMCs, taken around atezolizumab (anti-PD-L1) treatment. The TCR sequence derives from a man over 45 with urothelial cancer. The chain combines TRBV9 with TRBJ2-6; no firm D call. The CDR3 bases are TGTGCCAGCAGCCCTTATTCTGGGGCCAACGTCCTGACTTTC. Translating gives CASSPYSGANVLTF.